This T cell receptor (beta chain) was identified during a study of T cell changes during pregnancy in multiple sclerosis. The repertoire was sequenced with immunoSEQ multiplex PCR; TCRdb's copy has only in-frame clones and lacks some. The sample comprises around 12,000 clones, about 85% of which are singletons, and about 14% rests with the top ten. V was clipped by 2 bases and J by 12 bases, with 13 bases between them. The germline V gene encodes CDR1 SEHNR and CDR2 FQNEAQ (reference sequence). The CDR3 consists of 12 residues. The input for sequencing was CD8+ T cells from peripheral blood mononuclear cells, taken in the second trimester of pregnancy. The V and J genes are TRBV7-9 and TRBJ1-2; D is unclear. This receptor was identified in a female donor in good health, enrolled as a control in a pregnancy study. The CDR3 region has the DNA TGTGCCAGCAGCTTATCCCCGAACGCGGACACCTTC. Amino acids: CASSLSPNADTF.